A single sample is the source of the 6 T cell receptor beta chains below, sequenced in a study of T cell repertoires in cytomegalovirus infection. No antigen has been assigned to these receptors. TCRdb recomputed calls from the reads with MiXCR, one row per CDR3 protein. The data contain about 60,000 distinct CDR3 sequences, around 20% of them singletons. This specimen consisted of CD8+ T cells from cultured PBMCs, obtained from culture after CMV antigen stimulation. Receptor source: a human donor in good health (CMV status not recorded). Some clones in this sample may be carry-over from other donors' samples.

The rearrangement joins TRBV2 to TRBJ1-5; D not resolved. The V end lost 2 bases, the J end lost 7 bases, and 6 bases lay between the germline ends. The germline V gene encodes CDR1 SNHLY and CDR2 FYNNEI. The CDR3 loop spans 12 amino acids. CDR3 DNA: TGTGCCAGCAGTGAACCAGAGCAGCCCCAGCATTTT. Translation gives CASSEPEQPQHF.

This clonotype was seen ten or more times. The chain couples TRBV28 to TRBJ1-1, with D maybe TRBD1 (5 bases). The CDR3 contains 14 residues. V was trimmed by 5 bases and J by 8 bases, leaving 18 bases between them. Germline CDR1 and CDR2: MDHEN and SYDVKM. CDR3 DNA: TGTGCCAGCAGTCCCAAACCCGAGGGGCGAGAAGCTTTCTTT. This translates into CASSPKPEGREAFF.

This chain connects TRBV6-2 or TRBV6-3 to TRBJ1-1; maybe TRBD1 (5 bases). The V and J ends lost 1 base and 3 bases respectively, with 6 bases between them. Germline V gene data show CDR1 as MNHEY and CDR2 as SVGEGT. The CDR3 is made up of 13 amino acids. This CDR3 is CASSYWGYTEAFF. The CDR3 bases are TGTGCCAGCAGTTACTGGGGGTACACTGAAGCTTTCTTT.

The chain employs TRBV7-6 and TRBJ2-1; 13 nucleotides agree with TRBD2. Germline V gene data show CDR1 as SGHVS and CDR2 as FNYEAQ. The CDR3 has 15 residues. J lost 7 bases, V lost 5 bases, and 5 bases had no gene match. Here the CDR3 reads CASSLLAGGSNEQFF. CDR3 sequence (DNA): TGTGCCAGCAGCCTACTAGCGGGAGGGTCGAATGAGCAGTTCTTC. Based on the CDR3 plus reference TRBV7-6 and TRBJ2-1, the full variable domain is GAGVSQSPRYKVTKRGQDVALRCDPISGHVSLYWYRQALGQGPEFLTYFNYEAQQDKSGLPNDRFSAERPEGSISTLTIQRTEQRDSAMYRCASSLLAGGSNEQFFGPGTRLTVL.

This clonotype showed up just a few times. The J gene is TRBJ1-6, the V gene TRBV27, with 9 bases lining up with TRBD1. J gave up 9 bases and V 6 bases, and 6 bases lay outside the gene matches. The CDR3 consists of 14 residues. Germline V gene lookup returns CDR1 MNHEY and CDR2 SMNVEV (reference sequence). This CDR3 is CASRPTGGGSPLHF. As DNA, the CDR3 is TGTGCCAGCAGGCCTACAGGGGGCGGTTCACCCCTCCACTTT.

The rearrangement links TRBV4-1 to TRBJ2-7; 7 bases map to TRBD2. The CDR3 consists of 15 residues. V trimming: 0 bases; J trimming: 2 bases; junction bases outside the gene matches: 4. Per germline, CDR1 MGHRA and CDR2 YSYEKL. CDR3 nucleotides: TGCGCCAGCAGCCAAGAGCGGGGGACGCCCTACGAGCAGTACTTC. Protein: CASSQERGTPYEQYF.